This TCR beta chain was profiled in a study of cytomegalovirus exposure and HLA in healthy donors. A word on this clone: The antigen remains unidentified.

Overall study findings and caveats: Usually a TCR sequence was rare, but some public TCRs were found in many donors. Reportedly, TCR beta sequences accurately predicted HLA-A and HLA-B alleles in most subjects.

From germline, CDR1 is SGHRS and CDR2 YFSETQ. The CDR3 loop spans 17 amino acids. V was trimmed by 1 base and J by 2 bases, leaving 19 bases between them. It was with 60 Vbeta and 13 Jbeta primers that the PCR ran. Authors' processing steps: Roughly 80 million unique TCR beta chains, 9 million to 14 million shared, were counted in a later analysis. Libraries were prepared by immunoSEQ multiplex PCR; TCRdb keeps only in-frame clonotypes and omits some of them. From that table come the V and J calls and clone size; the DNA was used to work out D and trimming. Recorded here are approximately 58,000 clones; the top ten clones represent 9.5% to 12%.

This TCR was recovered from a woman between 50 and 59 years old in good health and CMV-seropositive. The sequenced material came from PBMCs. The chain couples TRBV5-1 to TRBJ2-7; D gene ambiguous. Written as DNA, the CDR3 is TGCGCCAGCAGCTTGTCTGATGTGCGTAAAGCCACCTACGAGCAGTACTTC. This encodes CASSLSDVRKATYEQYF.